A single sample is the source of the 15 T cell receptor beta chains below, sequenced in a study of T cell repertoires in cytomegalovirus infection. MiXCR was run by TCRdb on the reads, yielding one entry per CDR3 protein. This sample carries some 920,000 distinct CDR3 sequences, around 30% of them seen once, and the ten largest clones take over 12%. Their antigen targets remain unknown. Specimen: cultured CD8+ T cells from PBMCs, collected from culture after CMV antigen stimulation. The receptor set was obtained from a human donor in good health (CMV status not recorded). Some clones in this sample may be carry-over from other donors' samples.

V usage is TRBV27 and J usage is TRBJ1-6, with a weak D call TRBD1 (5 bases). CDR1 is MNHEY and CDR2 is SMNVEV in the germline V gene (reference sequence). The CDR3 consists of 13 residues. The ends were cut back, 5 bases at V and 10 bases at J, with 12 bases in the middle. The CDR3 coding sequence is TGTGCCAGCAGTGGACGAGGGGCATCACCCCTCCACTTT. This sequence encodes CASSGRGASPLHF.

In its sample, this clonotype was seen a few times. The chain combines TRBV4-1 with TRBJ1-1; no clear D. CDR1 is MGHRA, CDR2 YSYEKL, per germline. The ends were cut back, 1 base at V and 1 base at J, with 19 bases in the middle. The CDR3 has 18 residues. CDR3 sequence (DNA): TGCGCCAGCAGCCAAGTTGGTCACCCGGAGAGGAGGAACACTGAAGCTTTCTTT. Translated, it gives CASSQVGHPERRNTEAFF.

There are many counts of this clonotype. The rearrangement joins TRBV5-4 to TRBJ2-7; 8 bases are shared with TRBD1. The CDR3 consists of 14 residues. Trimming took 0 bases from V and 5 from J; bases not matched to a gene: 4. CDR1 SGHNT and CDR2 YYREEE come from the germline V gene (reference sequence). The CDR3 nucleotides are TGTGCCAGCAGCTTGGTCCAGGGGGCTGACGAGCAGTACTTC. It yields the protein CASSLVQGADEQYF. Supplemented by reference TRBV5-4 and TRBJ2-7, the full variable domain reads ETGVTQSPTHLIKTRGQQVTLRCSSQSGHNTVSWYQQALGQGPQFIFQYYREEENGRGNFPPRFSGLQFPNYSSELNVNALELDDSALYLCASSLVQGADEQYFGPGTRLTVT.

Comments on this clonotype: This may arise from a read error, as a much more abundant clone is one base away. The rearrangement joins TRBV4-3 to TRBJ2-3, with D perhaps TRBD1 (5 bases). Germline CDR1 LGHNA, CDR2 YSLEER. This CDR3 contains 17 residues. CDR3 nucleotide sequence: TGCGCCAGCAGCCAAGATCCTTCTATAGTCATGACAGATACGCGGTATTTT. This gives the protein CASSQDPSIVMTDTRYF.

The chain combines TRBV7-9 with TRBJ2-3; D is uncertain. The germline V gene has CDR1 SEHNR and CDR2 FQNEAQ (reference sequence). The CDR3 contains 15 residues. V was cut by 1 base and J by 2 bases, with 10 bases left in between. The CDR3 DNA reads TGTGCCAGCAGCTTAGGGCAGACCGTCACAGATACGCAGTATTTT. It specifies CASSLGQTVTDTQYF.

This clonotype was observed many times. The rearrangement links TRBV7-2 to TRBJ2-7; tentatively, D is TRBD1 (6 bases). This CDR3 spans 15 amino acids. Trimming left V 5 bases short and J 0 bases short, with 14 bases between. The germline V gene encodes CDR1 SGHTA and CDR2 FQGNSA. The chain's CDR3 is CASSRNRESSYEQYF. CDR3 bases: TGTGCCAGCAGCCGAAACAGGGAGAGCTCCTACGAGCAGTACTTC. The complete variable domain, with remaining parts taken from reference TRBV7-2 and TRBJ2-7, reads GAGVSQSPSNKVTEKGKDVELRCDPISGHTALYWYRQSLGQGLEFLIYFQGNSAPDKSGLPSDRFSAERTGGSVSTLTIQRTQQEDSAVYLCASSRNRESSYEQYFGPGTRLTVT.

Sample share makes this clonotype medium-sized. The chain combines TRBV7-2 with TRBJ1-1; no clear D gene. V was shortened by 6 bases and J by 0 bases, with 8 bases between the two germline ends. Germline CDR1 SGHTA, CDR2 FQGNSA. The CDR3 sequence is 13 residues long. As DNA, the CDR3 is TGTGCCAGCAGTAACGGGTTGAACACTGAAGCTTTCTTT. This encodes CASSNGLNTEAFF. Complete variable domain (other parts from reference TRBV7-2 and TRBJ1-1): GAGVSQSPSNKVTEKGKDVELRCDPISGHTALYWYRQSLGQGLEFLIYFQGNSAPDKSGLPSDRFSAERTGGSVSTLTIQRTQQEDSAVYLCASSNGLNTEAFFGQGTRLTVV.

This rearrangement joins TRBV4-1 to TRBJ1-2; TRBD1 is a possible D gene (5 bases). Germline V lookup: CDR1 MGHRA, CDR2 YSYEKL. Trimming took off 0 bases at V and 4 bases at J, with 9 bases between the two ends. This CDR3 has 14 residues. The CDR3 spells CASSQDLGGYGYTF. In nucleotides, the CDR3 is TGCGCCAGCAGCCAAGATCTTGGGGGCTATGGCTACACCTTC.

This clonotype occurred many times. The chain has TRBV4-1 and TRBJ1-1; D perhaps matches TRBD1 (6 bases). Trimming pared 0 bases from V and 6 bases from J, leaving 23 bases between. Germline values: CDR1 MGHRA, CDR2 YSYEKL. The CDR3 has 18 amino acids. CDR3 residues: CASSQDHPGQGMGSEAFF. CDR3 DNA: TGCGCCAGCAGCCAAGATCATCCGGGTCAGGGGATGGGATCTGAAGCTTTCTTT.

The chain is built from TRBV2 and TRBJ1-4; unclear D gene. The V end was cut by 7 bases, the J end by 7 bases, with 16 bases between. Germline CDR1 SNHLY, CDR2 FYNNEI. CDR3 length equals 14 residues. CDR3 loop: CASKKGPRVEKLFF. CDR3 bases: TGTGCCAGCAAGAAAGGACCTCGGGTTGAAAAACTGTTTTTT.

The chain has TRBV6-1 and TRBJ1-1, with D possibly TRBD1 on 5 matching bases. Trimming removed 5 bases from V and 0 bases from J, with 10 bases in between. Germline assignment: CDR1 MNHNS and CDR2 SASEGT. This CDR3 region has 14 residues. The CDR3 sequence: CASSKGRVNTEAFF. The DNA for the CDR3 is TGTGCCAGCAGTAAGGGACGGGTGAACACTGAAGCTTTCTTT.

This rearrangement joins TRBV20-1 to TRBJ2-1, with TRBD1 as a possible D gene (6 bases). Germline V gene sequence: CDR1 DFQATT, CDR2 SNEGSKA (reference sequence). The V end lost 6 bases, the J end lost 0 bases, and 9 bases lay between the germline ends. The CDR3 loop spans 13 amino acids. In DNA form, the CDR3 reads TGCAGTGCACGACAGGCCTCCTACAATGAGCAGTTCTTC. Translation: CSARQASYNEQFF.

The chain links TRBV19 to TRBJ1-2, with a tentative D call TRBD1 (5 bases). The CDR3 sequence is 14 residues long. Trimming shortened V by 6 bases and J by 7 bases, and 18 bases separated the two germline ends. Germline V gene lookup returns CDR1 LNHDA and CDR2 SQIVND (reference sequence). CDR3: CASSHQQTVSGYTF. CDR3 coding DNA: TGTGCCAGTAGCCATCAACAGACAGTAAGTGGCTACACCTTC.

This clonotype was found once. The V call is TRBV28, the J call TRBJ2-5; no clear D. This CDR3 is 16 amino acids long. Germline CDR1 MDHEN, CDR2 SYDVKM. The germline V and J ends were trimmed by 5 bases and 4 bases, with 20 bases remaining between them. CDR3 in amino acids: CASSIFAGARGETQYF. In nucleotides, the CDR3 is TGTGCCAGCAGTATATTCGCTGGCGCTAGAGGAGAGACCCAGTACTTC. The variable domain in full, with the rest retrieved from reference TRBV28 and TRBJ2-5, is DVKVTQSSRYLVKRTGEKVFLECVQDMDHENMFWYRQDPGLGLRLIYFSYDVKMKEKGDIPEGYSVSREKKERFSLILESASTNQTSMYLCASSIFAGARGETQYFGPGTRLLVL.

This clonotype has a handful of counts. The chain combines TRBV3-1 with TRBJ1-1; D unresolved. This CDR3 contains 16 residues. Germline assignment: CDR1 LGHDT and CDR2 YNNKEL (reference sequence). The ends were cut back, 0 bases at V and 7 bases at J, with 18 bases in the middle. The CDR3 loop is CASSQDPASRLLEAFF. DNA for the CDR3: TGTGCCAGCAGCCAAGATCCTGCCAGCCGCCTGCTTGAAGCTTTCTTT.